The 25 T cell receptor beta chains presented below share a single source sample, sequenced in a study of blood T cell repertoires in COVID-19 (dated by TCRdb to about 2020). Library preparation was by the immunoSEQ multiplex PCR assay. TCRdb took this table from immuneACCESS and kept in-frame rearrangements with V and J called. Such tables lack part of the clones; where checked against another copy, unresolved V genes explain under half of the gap, and the rest is unexplained. Counted in this sample were about 180,000 clones; roughly 85% of them appeared once. Approximately 9% of the sample is in the top ten clones. Specimen: PBMCs or T cells enriched from blood (not recorded which). These receptors were taken from a woman aged 18-35 years who had recovered from COVID-19.

This sequence joins TRBV5-1 and TRBJ2-7; 7 nucleotides align to TRBD1. V trimming: 0 bases; J trimming: 3 bases; junction bases outside the gene matches: 3. CDR1 and CDR2 from the germline V gene are SGHRS and YFSETQ. The CDR3 totals 14 residues. The CDR3 sequence: CASSLGTGHYEQYF. The DNA for the CDR3 is TGCGCCAGCAGCTTGGGGACAGGCCACTACGAGCAGTACTTC.

The chain joins TRBV18 to TRBJ1-1; the match to TRBD1 covers 10 bases. This CDR3 comprises 18 residues. Germline V gene data show CDR1 as KGHSH and CDR2 as LQKENI. With V trimmed by 5 bases and J by 0 bases, 12 bases remained unmatched. CDR3 residues: CASSARQGAQSVNTEAFF. The DNA of the CDR3 is TGTGCCAGCTCAGCTAGACAGGGGGCGCAAAGTGTGAACACTGAAGCTTTCTTT.

The genes are TRBV6-5 and TRBJ2-7; TRBD2 agrees at 10 bases. Unmatched junction bases numbered 2, after V lost 9 bases and J lost 3 bases. The CDR3 spans 12 residues. From germline, CDR1 is MNHEY and CDR2 SVGAGI. CDR3 sequence reads: CASSGGNYEQYF. The CDR3 nucleotides are TGTGCCAGTAGCGGGGGGAACTACGAGCAGTACTTC.

This clone was detected a few times. The rearrangement uses TRBV9 and TRBJ2-7, with 8 positions matching TRBD2. The CDR3 has 16 amino acids. CDR1 SGDLS and CDR2 YYNGEE come from the germline V gene. V was clipped by 5 bases and J by 6 bases; unmatched bases: 16. The DNA of the CDR3 is TGTGCCAGCAGGGCAGTTAAGCGGGAGTGGGGGGCCGAGCAGTACTTC. It is translated as CASRAVKREWGAEQYF. Variable domain in full (rest from reference TRBV9 and TRBJ2-7): DSGVTQTPKHLITATGQRVTLRCSPRSGDLSVYWYQQSLDQGLQFLIQYYNGEERAKGNILERFSAQQFPDLHSELNLSSLELGDSALYFCASRAVKREWGAEQYFGPGTRLTVT.

Here the CDR3 reads CASSPAGDDGYTF. The CDR3 bases are TGTGCCAGCAGCCCAGCGGGAGACGATGGCTACACCTTC. V and J are TRBV7-9 and TRBJ1-2; D not resolved. The CDR3 loop spans 13 amino acids. The germline V gene encodes CDR1 SEHNR and CDR2 FQNEAQ (reference sequence). Trimming took off 5 bases at V and 6 bases at J, with 13 bases between the two ends.

In its sample, this clone was seen once. V usage is TRBV5-6 and J usage is TRBJ1-6; the D gene is possibly TRBD1 (6 bases). Looked up from germline, CDR1 is SGHDT and CDR2 is YYEEEE. CDR3 length: 14 residues. Trimming removed 2 bases at V and 10 bases at J, with 13 bases between. In DNA, the CDR3 is TGTGCCAGCAGCTTTGGCAGGGGTGGGTCACCCCTCCACTTT. This codes for CASSFGRGGSPLHF.

This chain's CDR3 is CASSLTGRDNEQFF. CDR3 bases: TGTGCCAGCAGTCTGACAGGGCGAGATAATGAGCAGTTCTTC. This sequence joins TRBV11-2 and TRBJ2-1; TRBD1 matches at 7 bases. From germline, CDR1 is SGHAT and CDR2 FQNNGV. CDR3 length: 14 residues. The junction had 9 bases not matched to a gene; V was cut back by 6 bases and J by 7 bases.

V usage is TRBV5-1 and J usage is TRBJ1-2; weak D call: TRBD1 (5 bases). Germline V lookup: CDR1 SGHRS, CDR2 YFSETQ. The CDR3 has 15 amino acids. V was shortened by 4 bases and J by 5 bases, with 18 bases between the two germline ends. CDR3 DNA sequence: TGCGCCAGCAGCCCGGGGGACCTCGACTATTATGGCTACACCTTC. Its translation is CASSPGDLDYYGYTF. The variable domain in full, completed from reference TRBV5-1 and TRBJ1-2, reads KAGVTQTPRYLIKTRGQQVTLSCSPISGHRSVSWYQQTPGQGLQFLFEYFSETQRNKGNFPGRFSGRQFSNSRSEMNVSTLELGDSALYLCASSPGDLDYYGYTFGSGTRLTVV.

The chain carries TRBV3-1 (or the pseudogene TRBV3-2) and TRBJ1-1; D gene ambiguous. V lost 4 bases and J lost 1, with 13 bases in between. The CDR3 spans 15 residues. The germline V gene has CDR1 LGHDT and CDR2 YNNKEL (reference sequence). The CDR3 here is CASSLEASKNTEAFF. The CDR3 nucleotides read TGTGCCAGCAGCCTCGAGGCCTCTAAGAACACTGAAGCTTTCTTT.

There are a few counts of this clone. This chain joins TRBV12-3 or TRBV12-4 and TRBJ2-5, with D perhaps TRBD1 (6 bases). V lost 3 bases to trimming and J lost 2 bases, with 7 bases between them. This CDR3 region has 13 residues. CDR3 nucleotide sequence: TGTGCCAGCAGTTTGGACAGACAAGAGACCCAGTACTTC. The encoded protein is CASSLDRQETQYF.

V is TRBV10-2 and J is TRBJ1-5; no firm D call. CDR3 length: 14 amino acids. Germline V gives CDR1 WSHSY, CDR2 SAAADI. The V and J ends lost 0 bases and 3 bases respectively, with 6 bases between them. CDR3 sequence (DNA): TGCGCCAGCAGTGAGTCGAGGGACAATCAGCCCCAGCATTTT. Translating it yields CASSESRDNQPQHF.

The genes are TRBV7-3 and TRBJ2-3; D may be TRBD2 (6 bases). Germline lookup yields CDR1 SGHTA and CDR2 FQGTGA. The V end was cut by 2 bases, the J end by 0 bases, with 15 bases between. This CDR3 is built from 17 residues. The CDR3 coding sequence is TGTGCCAGCAGCTTATACCCTCGCGGGGAAAGCACAGATACGCAGTATTTT. Amino acid sequence: CASSLYPRGESTDTQYF. The full variable domain, its missing parts supplied by reference TRBV7-3 and TRBJ2-3, is GAGVSQTPSNKVTEKGKYVELRCDPISGHTALYWYRQSLGQGPEFLIYFQGTGAADDSGLPNDRFFAVRPEGSVSTLKIQRTERGDSAVYLCASSLYPRGESTDTQYFGPGTRLTVL.

The chain employs TRBV5-1 and TRBJ1-4, with D maybe TRBD1 (6 bases). CDR1 is SGHRS and CDR2 is YFSETQ in the germline V gene. V gave up 5 bases and J gave up 13 bases, with 15 bases separating them. This CDR3 has 12 residues. As DNA, the CDR3 is TGCGCCAGCAGACAGGAACAGGGATCACTGTTTTTT. Residues: CASRQEQGSLFF.

V gene TRBV2 combines with J gene TRBJ1-1; D might be TRBD1 (5 bases). The CDR3 has 14 residues. CDR1 and CDR2 (germline): SNHLY, FYNNEI. Trimming pared 6 bases from V and 2 bases from J, leaving 13 bases between. Here the CDR3 reads CASSPETENTEAFF. The CDR3 DNA reads as TGTGCCAGCAGCCCTGAGACAGAAAACACTGAAGCTTTCTTT.

The sample holds a few counts of this clone. V and J are TRBV3-1 (or the pseudogene TRBV3-2) and TRBJ2-2; D is perhaps TRBD2 (6 bases). Trimming left V 3 bases short and J 7 bases short, with 15 bases between. CDR3 length: 15 amino acids. CDR1 is LGHDT, CDR2 YNNKEL, per germline (reference sequence). The CDR3 nucleotides read TGTGCCAGCAGCCAGGGATACGTGGGAGGCGGGGAGCTGTTTTTT. Translating it yields CASSQGYVGGGELFF.

The chain couples TRBV28 to TRBJ1-3; D is unresolved. CDR1 is MDHEN and CDR2 is SYDVKM in the germline V gene. The V end was cut by 3 bases, the J end by 0 bases, with 15 bases between. CDR3 length equals 17 residues. The CDR3 reads CASSLGGSGFSGNTIYF. The CDR3 region has the DNA TGTGCCAGCAGTTTGGGAGGGTCCGGGTTCTCTGGAAACACCATATATTTT. Looking up the rest from reference TRBV28 and TRBJ1-3 gives the full variable domain: DVKVTQSSRYLVKRTGEKVFLECVQDMDHENMFWYRQDPGLGLRLIYFSYDVKMKEKGDIPEGYSVSREKKERFSLILESASTNQTSMYLCASSLGGSGFSGNTIYFGEGSWLTVV.

The CDR3 sequence is CASSQDEWGGLGNEKLFF. CDR3 coding DNA: TGTGCCAGCAGCCAAGATGAATGGGGAGGTCTTGGTAATGAAAAACTGTTTTTT. The rearrangement links TRBV14 to TRBJ1-4, with D hard to call. CDR1 is SGHDN, CDR2 FVKESK, per germline. The CDR3 has 18 amino acids. V gave up 0 bases and J gave up 4 bases, with 18 bases separating them.

This clone was picked up one time. The V gene is TRBV28, the J gene TRBJ1-1; D not resolved. Germline CDR1 reads MDHEN; CDR2 reads SYDVKM. This CDR3 has 12 amino acids. The V and J ends lost 10 bases and 7 bases respectively, with 16 bases between them. CDR3 protein: CATHNLVGEAFF. DNA of the CDR3: TGTGCCACCCACAACCTCGTTGGTGAAGCTTTCTTT. The full variable domain, in which reference TRBV28 and TRBJ1-1 provide the parts outside the CDR3, is DVKVTQSSRYLVKRTGEKVFLECVQDMDHENMFWYRQDPGLGLRLIYFSYDVKMKEKGDIPEGYSVSREKKERFSLILESASTNQTSMYLCATHNLVGEAFFGQGTRLTVV.

This clone was counted once. The chain combines TRBV6-5 with TRBJ2-1; 8 bases align to TRBD1. This CDR3 spans 16 amino acids. CDR1 and CDR2 from the germline V gene are MNHEY and SVGAGI. Losses at the gene ends were 0 bases for V and 4 bases for J; bases not matched to a gene: 5. CDR3 region: CASSYSPNRGYNEQFF. In DNA form, the CDR3 reads TGTGCCAGCAGTTACTCTCCGAACAGGGGGTACAATGAGCAGTTCTTC.

The rearrangement links TRBV7-6 to TRBJ1-3; no clear D gene. V was clipped by 1 base and J by 0 bases, with 13 bases between them. Germline assignment: CDR1 SGHVS and CDR2 FNYEAQ. The CDR3 length is 17 residues. As DNA, the CDR3 is TGTGCCAGCAGCTTAGGTGCCGGTCTCGTCTCTGGAAACACCATATATTTT. This gives the protein CASSLGAGLVSGNTIYF.

The rearrangement links TRBV11-2 to TRBJ2-3; 7 bases match TRBD1. The CDR3 covers 13 residues. The germline gives CDR1 SGHAT, CDR2 FQNNGV. The ends lost 7 bases at V and 11 bases at J; junction bases unmatched: 12. DNA of the CDR3: TGTGCCAGCATTCTAGGGGGTGGGACAGAGCAGTATTTT. The encoded protein is CASILGGGTEQYF.

The V call is TRBV4-2, the J call TRBJ2-3, with D possibly matching TRBD1 (5 bases). Germline CDR1 is LGHNA and CDR2 is YNFKEQ. CDR3 length: 15 amino acids. The ends were cut back, 0 bases at V and 3 bases at J, with 10 bases in the middle. The CDR3 DNA follows: TGTGCCAGCAGCCAAGATCCGGACATAACAGATACGCAGTATTTT. This sequence encodes CASSQDPDITDTQYF.

The chain is built from TRBV9 and TRBJ1-1; 7 positions match TRBD1. The J segment lost 5 bases and the V segment lost 4 bases, leaving 8 bases of the junction unmatched. In germline, CDR1 is SGDLS, CDR2 YYNGEE. The CDR3 contains 14 residues. CDR3 DNA sequence: TGTGCCAGCAGCCCACGACAGGGTGGGACTGAAGCTTTCTTT. It is translated as CASSPRQGGTEAFF.

CDR3: CASSLLVTGSSYNEQFF. In DNA form, the CDR3 reads TGTGCCAGCAGTTTGTTGGTAACAGGAAGCTCCTACAATGAGCAGTTCTTC. V usage is TRBV28 and J usage is TRBJ2-1, with D possibly matching TRBD1 (5 bases). Per germline, CDR1 MDHEN and CDR2 SYDVKM. The CDR3 runs 17 residues. Trimming removed 3 bases at V and 0 bases at J, with 15 bases between.

The genes are TRBV19 and TRBJ1-1; TRBD1 aligns across 7 bases. Germline lookup yields CDR1 LNHDA and CDR2 SQIVND (reference sequence). The CDR3 is 15 amino acids. V dropped 0 bases and J dropped 4; count of bases not matched to a gene: 5. The CDR3 protein is CASSIDPQGVTEAFF. The CDR3 DNA follows: TGTGCCAGTAGTATAGATCCCCAGGGGGTCACTGAAGCTTTCTTT.